The 23 T cell receptor beta chains below were found in one sample sequenced in a study of blood T cell repertoires in COVID-19. Clones were sequenced by immunoSEQ multiplex PCR, and TCRdb holds only the in-frame ones, with some missing. This sample carries some 340,000 clones, roughly four fifths of them seen once, and the ten largest clones take less than 6%. The sequenced material came from PBMCs or T cells enriched from blood (not recorded which). Every receptor here comes from a woman aged 50 to 60 who had recovered from COVID-19.

The gene calls are TRBV19 and TRBJ1-4; 9 bases match TRBD1. The CDR3 runs 14 residues. V lost 8 bases to trimming and J lost 3 bases; unmatched junction nucleotides: 4. Germline V gene sequence: CDR1 LNHDA, CDR2 SQIVND (reference sequence). The CDR3 spells CASADRGSNEKLFF. In nucleotides, the CDR3 is TGTGCCAGTGCGGACAGGGGATCTAATGAAAAACTGTTTTTT.

CDR3 region: CASSGLAGWSSTDTQYF. The CDR3 DNA reads as TGTGCCAGCAGCGGACTAGCGGGATGGTCTAGCACAGATACGCAGTATTTT. The gene calls are TRBV27 and TRBJ2-3; TRBD2 aligns across 12 bases. This CDR3 comprises 17 residues. The V gene end was trimmed by 6 bases and the J gene end by 0 bases; junction bases not matched to a gene: 7. The germline V gene has CDR1 MNHEY and CDR2 SMNVEV (reference sequence).

The V and J genes are TRBV18 and TRBJ2-5; D remains ambiguous. V was pared by 1 base and J by 4 bases, with 7 bases between. Germline V gives CDR1 KGHSH, CDR2 LQKENI. The CDR3 length is 13 residues. In DNA form, the CDR3 reads TGTGCCAGCTCACCACGAGGTGTAGAGACCCAGTACTTC. Its translation: CASSPRGVETQYF.

The chain recombines TRBV19 with TRBJ2-3; the match to TRBD2 covers 7 bases. V lost 6 bases, J lost 2 bases, and 14 bases stayed unmatched. Per the germline V gene, CDR1 is LNHDA and CDR2 is SQIVND (reference sequence). The CDR3 has 17 amino acids. CDR3 sequence reads: CASRTTRAGEHTDTQYF. CDR3 DNA: TGTGCCAGTAGAACCACTAGGGCGGGGGAGCACACAGATACGCAGTATTTT.

V is TRBV12-3 or TRBV12-4 and J is TRBJ1-4; D is uncertain. The CDR3 length is 13 residues. V was cut by 8 bases and J by 8 bases, with 15 bases left in between. In DNA form, the CDR3 reads TGTGCCAGCGTGGGGAGGGTGGGGGAAAAACTGTTTTTT. Translating it yields CASVGRVGEKLFF.

The rearrangement links TRBV28 to TRBJ1-2, with TRBD1 as a possible D gene (5 bases). The CDR3 contains 15 residues. The ends were cut back, 6 bases at V and 6 bases at J, with 20 bases in the middle. Germline V CDR1 and CDR2: MDHEN, SYDVKM. CDR3 loop: CASSGGDRFKDGYTF. The CDR3 nucleotides are TGTGCCAGCAGCGGGGGTGACCGGTTTAAGGATGGCTACACCTTC.

The chain combines TRBV6-6 with TRBJ1-2; weak D call: TRBD1 (5 bases). Germline values: CDR1 MNHNY, CDR2 SVGAGI (reference sequence). Trimming cost V 5 bases and J 8 bases, with 21 bases left between them. The CDR3 runs to 15 residues. In DNA, the CDR3 is TGTGCCAGCAGTAACCGAGCGACAGCAGGTGGAGGCTACACCTTC. Protein product: CASSNRATAGGGYTF.

CDR3 DNA sequence: TGCGCCAGCAGCCAAGATTGGGGGGGCCGGGCGTATGAGCAGTTCTTC. Residues: CASSQDWGGRAYEQFF. The rearrangement uses TRBV4-1 and TRBJ2-1; D might be TRBD2 (7 bases). The CDR3 spans 16 residues. Germline CDR1 and CDR2: MGHRA and YSYEKL. Trimming took 0 bases from V and 8 from J, leaving 17 bases between them.

The chain has TRBV6-4 and TRBJ2-3; TRBD1 matches at 8 bases. Germline assignment: CDR1 MRHNA and CDR2 SNTAGT. Trimming removed 6 bases from V and 3 bases from J; junction bases left unmatched: 5. The CDR3 totals 14 residues. CDR3 in amino acids: CASSQDRATDTQYF. The CDR3 DNA sequence: TGTGCCAGCAGCCAGGACAGGGCGACAGATACGCAGTATTTT.

The V call is TRBV7-8, the J call TRBJ2-6; TRBD2 matches 8 bases. With V trimmed by 2 bases and J by 0 bases, 6 bases remained unmatched. The CDR3 length is 18 residues. CDR1 and CDR2 (germline): SGHVS, FQNEAQ. For the CDR3, the DNA is TGTGCCAGCAGCTTATATCAGCGGGGGCGCTCTGGGGCCAACGTCCTGACTTTC. This translates into CASSLYQRGRSGANVLTF.

The chain combines TRBV5-6 with TRBJ2-6; perhaps TRBD1 as D (5 bases). V lost 2 bases and J lost 4, with 10 bases in between. The CDR3 runs to 15 residues. The germline V gene encodes CDR1 SGHDT and CDR2 YYEEEE. CDR3 nucleotides: TGTGCCAGCAGCTTTAGGGGCTCCGGGGCCAACGTCCTGACTTTC. The encoded protein is CASSFRGSGANVLTF.

The chain recombines TRBV6-1 with TRBJ1-3; TRBD1 matches at 7 bases. Germline lookup yields CDR1 MNHNS and CDR2 SASEGT. The CDR3 loop spans 14 amino acids. V shed 0 bases and J 4 bases; nucleotides not matched to a gene: 0. CDR3 amino acids: CASSEAQGGNTIYF. DNA of the CDR3: TGTGCCAGCAGTGAAGCACAGGGGGGAAACACCATATATTTT.

This clone has only a few counts. V gene TRBV6-2 or TRBV6-3 combines with J gene TRBJ1-1; TRBD1 is a possible D gene (5 bases). The germline V gene has CDR1 MNHEY and CDR2 SVGEGT. V gave up 0 bases and J gave up 7 bases, with 21 bases separating them. This CDR3 contains 17 residues. CDR3 loop: CASSYSRPWGGRLEAFF. The CDR3 coding sequence is TGTGCCAGCAGTTACTCCAGGCCGTGGGGCGGACGACTTGAAGCTTTCTTT.

The table lists this clone with a few counts. V usage is TRBV5-1 and J usage is TRBJ1-1; 11 bases are a match to TRBD1. Germline CDR1 and CDR2: SGHRS and YFSETQ. Trimming at V came to 4 bases and at J to 5 bases, leaving 7 bases not matched to a gene. CDR3 size: 15 residues. The CDR3 coding sequence is TGCGCCAGCAGCCACCGGACAGGGGGCAATACTGAAGCTTTCTTT. Protein sequence: CASSHRTGGNTEAFF.

The chain is built from TRBV4-2 and TRBJ1-6; D unclear. Germline lookup yields CDR1 LGHNA and CDR2 YNFKEQ. The V gene lost 0 bases and the J gene lost 7 bases, with 10 bases spanning the gap. The CDR3 is made up of 15 amino acids. CDR3 DNA: TGTGCCAGCAGCCAAGAACTGGGAGGAAATTCACCCCTCCACTTT. Its translation: CASSQELGGNSPLHF.

This chain connects TRBV19 to TRBJ2-1; D gene ambiguous. The CDR3 has 13 residues. The V gene lost 4 bases and the J gene lost 4 bases, with 8 bases spanning the gap. Germline-derived CDR1 and CDR2 are LNHDA and SQIVND (reference sequence). The CDR3 region has the DNA TGTGCCAGTAGTAGAAGCCGGTACAATGAGCAGTTCTTC. Protein: CASSRSRYNEQFF.

The CDR3 DNA reads TGTGCCAGCGGGGGACTAGCGGGCCCAGATACGCAGTATTTT. Its protein is CASGGLAGPDTQYF. The rearrangement joins TRBV2 to TRBJ2-3; 12 bases fit TRBD2. Germline CDR1 SNHLY, CDR2 FYNNEI. This CDR3 comprises 14 residues. Trimming cost V 8 bases and J 4 bases; bases outside gene matches: 4.

In the case of this clone: The sample carries other DNA sequences with the same CDR3. The gene calls are TRBV3-1 (or the pseudogene TRBV3-2) and TRBJ1-1; possibly TRBD1 for D (5 bases). Germline V gene data show CDR1 as LGHDT and CDR2 as YNNKEL (reference sequence). The V gene lost 6 bases and the J gene lost 14 bases, with 19 bases spanning the gap. The CDR3 contains 12 residues. CDR3 sequence: CASSDRFLRVFF. CDR3 nucleotides: TGTGCCAGCAGTGACAGATTTCTCAGGGTGTTCTTT.

This chain joins TRBV30 and TRBJ2-1; 8 bases are shared with TRBD2. CDR1 and CDR2 (germline): GTSNPN, SVGIG (reference sequence). J lost 8 bases, V lost 5 bases, and 8 bases had no gene match. CDR3 length equals 13 residues. CDR3 coding DNA: TGTGCCTGGGCTAGCGGGCATGGCGATGAGCAGTTCTTC. This sequence encodes CAWASGHGDEQFF.

The chain recombines TRBV6-5 with TRBJ1-6, with D perhaps TRBD1 (5 bases). This CDR3 spans 13 amino acids. Germline CDR1 reads MNHEY; CDR2 reads SVGAGI. Between the trimmed V and J ends, which lost 8 bases and 4 bases, there was a span of 9 bases. The CDR3 sequence is CASGADYNSPLHF. CDR3 coding DNA: TGTGCCAGCGGGGCAGATTATAATTCACCCCTCCACTTT.

The CDR3 loop reads CASTYSPLHF. CDR3 DNA: TGTGCCAGCACCTATTCACCCCTCCACTTT. The chain is built from TRBV12-3 or TRBV12-4 and TRBJ1-6; D is unclear. V was shortened by 7 bases and J by 8 bases, with 3 bases between the two germline ends. This CDR3 contains 10 residues.

The chain carries TRBV9 and TRBJ2-5; 16 positions match TRBD2. The CDR3 is 20 residues long. Germline trimming cut 4 bases from V and 5 bases from J; bases unmatched to any gene: 17. From germline, CDR1 is SGDLS and CDR2 YYNGEE. The chain's CDR3 is CASSSSAGTSGGAFLETQYF. The CDR3 region has the DNA TGTGCCAGCAGCTCAAGTGCCGGGACTAGCGGGGGGGCCTTTTTGGAGACCCAGTACTTC.

V is TRBV6-5 and J is TRBJ2-7, with D possibly being TRBD1 (6 bases). The CDR3 totals 14 residues. Trimming cost V 6 bases and J 2 bases, with 14 bases left between them. CDR1 and CDR2 from the germline V gene are MNHEY and SVGAGI. CDR3 nucleotides: TGTGCCAGCAGCGCCCTCAGGGGAGCCTACGAGCAGTACTTC. Translated: CASSALRGAYEQYF.